This entry features one T cell receptor (beta chain) sequence. No antigen is known for it. TCRdb's copy holds only in-frame clones and misses some; the assay was immunoSEQ multiplex PCR. The table lists thousands of clones, 65% to 85% of them singletons. These data are taken from a study of immune cell composition in non-small cell lung cancer. Study-level results: Tumour-associated clones >0.5% occurred in roughly 30% of adenocarcinomas, approximately 79% of squamous. Overall clonality, unlike maximal tumour-associated clone frequency, did not predict TIL reactivity. It was not proven that tumour-reactive clones equal dominant tumour-associated clones.

Normal lung was sampled as far from the tumour as possible, at least 3 cm. Genomic DNA came from frozen unsorted single-cell suspensions. The sample taken for sequencing was non-adjacent lung tissue. The origin of this receptor is a human donor with non-small cell lung cancer.

CDR3 sequence: CASGTTPPDRVRTGELFF. In DNA, the CDR3 is TGTGCTAGTGGCACAACCCCTCCGGACAGGGTAAGAACCGGGGAGCTGTTTTTT. V gene TRBV12-5 combines with J gene TRBJ2-2, with 8 bases aligning to TRBD1. After removal of 6 bases from V and 5 bases from J, the junction contained 17 bases not matched to a gene. Germline V gene data show CDR1 as LGHNT and CDR2 as FRNRAP. The CDR3 is 18 amino acids. The entire variable domain, with the rest obtained from reference TRBV12-5 and TRBJ2-2, is as follows: DARVTQTPRHKVTEMGQEVTMRCQPILGHNTVFWYRQTMMQGLELLAYFRNRAPLDDSGMPKDRFSAEMPDATLATLKIQPSEPRDSAVYFCASGTTPPDRVRTGELFFGEGSRLTVL.